This TCR beta chain was sequenced for a study of identical twins (dated by TCRdb to 2016 to 2017). General notes on the study: To test whether fetal clonotypes persist, this study deep-sequenced TCR alpha and beta repertoires from monozygotic twins, from unrelated adults of various ages, and from cord blood. To rule out contamination, replicate twin experiments were performed at different times with different library preparation protocols.

Every donor in the study was a healthy Caucasian. The twin cohort consisted of three pairs of female monozygotic twins, all aged roughly 18 to 30 years. Positive isolation kits from Invitrogen were used to isolate CD4+ and CD8+ T cell populations. The CDR1 and CDR2 encoded by the germline V gene (reference sequence) are MNHEY and SMNVEV. The CDR3 holds 13 amino acids from the cysteine to the phenylalanine. The CDR3 DNA has 39 bases and is translated from base 1. Clipping removes 7 bases from V and 9 bases from J, with 9 as the unmatched junction base count. About this clonotype itself: No antigen is known for it. Per-nucleotide qualities are absent, and no much larger clonotype sits a single base away.

General study outcomes and caveats: Abundant cord blood beta clonotypes had fewer insertions, young adult naive repertoires showed a similar but weaker trend, and memory repertoires showed no such trend. Because the same donors could not be followed over many years, the conclusions depended on cross-sectional statistical analysis. Out-of-frame TCR alpha sequences shared between twins showed an excess of low generation-probability sequences compared with coincidental sharing between unrelated individuals. The excess sharing between twins in beta out-of-frame sequences was weaker because fewer shared sequences reduced the signal-to-noise ratio. Recombination models systematically underestimated out-of-frame TCR alpha sharing in monozygotic twins but agreed with sharing between unrelated individuals. Zero-insertion analyses could be partly confounded by invariant T cells such as MAIT and iNKT, although diverse VJ usage argued against such confounding for most clonotypes.

Library construction relied on 5' RACE. Instrument on record: Illumina HiSeq 2000. Template switching added a universal primer binding site, and the final cDNA carried a unique molecular identifier that allowed TCR cDNA molecules to be counted accurately. Specific primers in the conserved constant-segment region were used to synthesize first-strand cDNA for TCR alpha and beta chains. To control for contamination, every cDNA library carried two barcodes: a SMART-Mk sample barcode plus Illumina barcodes. TruSeq adapter sequences along with Illumina sample barcodes were introduced in two successive PCR steps. TCR alpha and beta cDNA libraries were sequenced on the Illumina HiSeq platform with custom primers. Concerning the study's data processing: Unique molecular identifiers were extracted from raw reads with MiGEC, and CDR3 positions were determined with MiXCR. For each individual, recombination models were inferred using an EM algorithm with the repgenHMM and IGoR tools. Shared clonotype analysis was performed with the tcR package in R, normalizing sharing by the product of cloneset sizes. Out-of-frame nonproductive sequences were analyzed to study raw recombination free of thymic and clonal selection effects. TCRdb reworked the public reads: Q25 trimming with fastp, MiXCR clone assembly, productive beta chains retained. CDR3 protein sequences are deduplicated, and each keeps its most common genes and DNA. These V and J calls rely on TCRdb rather than the paper's analysis. The sample table shows about 530,000 distinct CDR3 sequences, and over 12% are seen once. About 0.47% of the sample is taken by the ten largest.

This sample was also put to use in a study of yellow fever vaccine responses in identical twins. The second investigation adds: The T cell response to vaccination in identical twins was reported by the authors to appear partly convergent and partly personalized. In identical twins, the study followed T cell clones that responded to the vaccine with precision.

The chain couples TRBV27 to TRBJ2-1; TRBD2 agrees with 7 junctional bases. This TCR derives from a woman in her late teens or twenties in good health. Input material: CD4+ T cells sorted from blood. CDR3 sequence: CASTTGGEREQFF. The DNA sequence is as follows: TGTGCCAGCACTACTGGGGGGGAGCGTGAGCAGTTCTTC.